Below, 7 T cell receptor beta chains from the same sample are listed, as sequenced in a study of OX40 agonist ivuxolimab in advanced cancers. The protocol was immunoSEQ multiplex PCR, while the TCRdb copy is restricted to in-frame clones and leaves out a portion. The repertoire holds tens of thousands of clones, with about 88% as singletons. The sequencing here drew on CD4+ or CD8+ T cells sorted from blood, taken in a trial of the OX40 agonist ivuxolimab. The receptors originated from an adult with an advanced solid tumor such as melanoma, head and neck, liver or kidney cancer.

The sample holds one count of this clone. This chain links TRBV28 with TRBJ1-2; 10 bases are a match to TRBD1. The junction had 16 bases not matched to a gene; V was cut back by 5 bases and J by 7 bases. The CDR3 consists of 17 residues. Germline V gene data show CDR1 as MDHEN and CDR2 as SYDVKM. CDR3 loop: CASSQVGQGRVLGGYTF. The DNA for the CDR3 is TGTGCCAGCAGTCAAGTGGGACAGGGGCGGGTCTTAGGTGGCTACACCTTC.

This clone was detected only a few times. Here the CDR3 reads CASSPSGGDEQYF. As DNA, the CDR3 is TGTGCCAGCTCACCCTCGGGGGGGGACGAGCAGTACTTC. The V call is TRBV18, the J call TRBJ2-7, with 8 nucleotides matching TRBD2. The CDR3 is made up of 13 amino acids. J gave up 5 bases and V 3 bases, and 3 bases lay outside the gene matches. Germline V CDR1 and CDR2: KGHSH, LQKENI.

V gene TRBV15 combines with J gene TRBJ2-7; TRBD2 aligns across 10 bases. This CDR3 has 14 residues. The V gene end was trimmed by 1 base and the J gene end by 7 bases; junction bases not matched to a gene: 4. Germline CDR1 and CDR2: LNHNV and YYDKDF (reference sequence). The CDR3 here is CATSRGPSGGEQYF. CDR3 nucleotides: TGTGCCACCAGCAGAGGGCCTAGCGGGGGAGAGCAGTACTTC.

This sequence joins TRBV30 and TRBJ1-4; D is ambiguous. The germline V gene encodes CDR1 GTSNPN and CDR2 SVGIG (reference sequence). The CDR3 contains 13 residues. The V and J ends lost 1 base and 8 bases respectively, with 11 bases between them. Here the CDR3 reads CAWSGGWEEKLFF. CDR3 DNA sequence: TGTGCCTGGAGTGGGGGTTGGGAAGAAAAACTGTTTTTT. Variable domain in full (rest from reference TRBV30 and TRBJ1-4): SQTIHQWPATLVQPVGSPLSLECTVEGTSNPNLYWYRQAAGRGLQLLFYSVGIGQISSEVPQNLSASRPQDRQFILSSKKLLLSDSGFYLCAWSGGWEEKLFFGSGTQLSVL.

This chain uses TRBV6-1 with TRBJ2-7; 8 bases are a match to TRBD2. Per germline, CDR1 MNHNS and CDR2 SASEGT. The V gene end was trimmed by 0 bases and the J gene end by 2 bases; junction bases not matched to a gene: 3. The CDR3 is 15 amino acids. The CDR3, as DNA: TGTGCCAGCAGTGAAGCGACTAGCGTTACCTACGAGCAGTACTTC. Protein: CASSEATSVTYEQYF.

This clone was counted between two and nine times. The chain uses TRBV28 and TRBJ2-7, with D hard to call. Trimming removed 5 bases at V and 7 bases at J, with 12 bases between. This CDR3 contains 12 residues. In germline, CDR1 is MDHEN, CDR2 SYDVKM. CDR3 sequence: CASSPSAREQYF. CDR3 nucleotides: TGTGCCAGCAGTCCCTCTGCGCGGGAGCAGTACTTC.

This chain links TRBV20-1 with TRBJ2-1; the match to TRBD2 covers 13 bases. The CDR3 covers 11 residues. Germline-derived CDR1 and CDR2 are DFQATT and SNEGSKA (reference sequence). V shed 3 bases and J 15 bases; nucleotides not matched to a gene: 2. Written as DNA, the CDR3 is TGCAGTGCTAGGGGACTAGCGGGACGGTTCTTC. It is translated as CSARGLAGRFF.